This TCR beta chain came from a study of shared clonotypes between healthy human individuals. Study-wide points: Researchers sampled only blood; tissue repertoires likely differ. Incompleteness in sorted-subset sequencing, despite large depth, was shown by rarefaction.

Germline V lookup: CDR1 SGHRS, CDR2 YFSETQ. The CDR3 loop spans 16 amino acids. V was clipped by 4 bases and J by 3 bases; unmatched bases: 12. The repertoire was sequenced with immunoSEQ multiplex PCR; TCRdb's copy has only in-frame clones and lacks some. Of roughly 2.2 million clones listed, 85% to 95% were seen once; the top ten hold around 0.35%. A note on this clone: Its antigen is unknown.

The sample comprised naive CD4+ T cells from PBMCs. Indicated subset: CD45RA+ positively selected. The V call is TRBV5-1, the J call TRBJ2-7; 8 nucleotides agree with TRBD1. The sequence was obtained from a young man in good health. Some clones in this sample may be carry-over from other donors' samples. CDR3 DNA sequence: TGCGCCAGCAGCATTTCCGGGACAGGTGCCGTCTACGAGCAGTACTTC. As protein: CASSISGTGAVYEQYF.